This TCR beta chain stems from a study of blood T cell repertoires in COVID-19. Study background: Acute and convalescent COVID-19 samples came from the United States, Italy and Spain. PBMCs, B-cell-depleted T cells, or T cells provided the cDNA or gDNA that made up the material.

Per the original methods: Estimation of nucleated cell counts was performed using reference gene primer amplification. Repertoires were generated with immunoSEQ multiplex PCR, while TCRdb's copy carries only in-frame clones and drops some. V and J calls and clone size are copied from that table; D and trimming were computed from the DNA. This sample yields nearly 55,000 clones, of which just over 85% are seen a single time; 10% to 15% belongs to the top ten. This CDR3 contains 11 residues. Germline CDR1 and CDR2: DFQATT and SNEGSKA (reference sequence). The specimen was peripheral blood. The chain uses TRBV20-1 and TRBJ2-2; 7 nucleotides agree with TRBD2. The TCR comes from a man in his sixties or seventies with active COVID-19. CDR3 bases: TGCGGAGCGGGGCGCACCGGGGAGCTGTTTTTT. It codes for CGAGRTGELFF.